This T cell receptor (beta chain) was obtained from a study of blood T cell repertoires in COVID-19. The data were produced by immunoSEQ multiplex PCR, yet TCRdb's version contains in-frame clones alone and is incomplete. Of about 130,000 clones in the sample, about 80% were seen once. V was pared by 8 bases and J by 7 bases, with 5 bases of the junction left unmatched. Looked up from germline, CDR1 is MNHNY and CDR2 is SVGAGI (reference sequence). The CDR3 contains 13 residues. The sample consisted of peripheral blood. The chain employs TRBV6-6 and TRBJ2-1; TRBD2 matches at 10 bases. The receptor comes from a woman between 50 and 59 years old with acute or convalescent COVID-19. The CDR3 region has the DNA TGTGCCAGCTCCGGGACTAGCGCGAATGAGCAGTTCTTC. Translation: CASSGTSANEQFF.